These T cell receptor beta chains were read from a single sample in a study of CD4+ T cells in melanoma. This table comes from immunoSEQ multiplex PCR, and its TCRdb copy is limited to in-frame clones, with some not included. The sample yields over 100,000 clones, roughly 90% seen once. Specimen: peripheral blood. These receptors were obtained from a human donor with melanoma. Each CDR3 is given with its conserved first and last residue. The D gene is left open where the match is weak. Only part of the rows carry a size: once, few, many, or a class if the clone is expanded.

NA | TRBJ1-2 | TRBV5-1 | NA | CASSWKGGGVLQDYGYTF | TGCGCCAGCAGCTGGAAAGGAGGAGGGGTGCTTCAGGACTATGGCTACACCTTC
NA | TRBJ1-4 | TRBV18 | NA | CASSPGREKLFF | TGTGCCAGCTCACCAGGACGTGAAAAACTGTTTTTT
once | TRBJ1-5 | TRBV29-1 | NA | CSVERERRQPQHF | TGCAGCGTTGAGAGGGAGCGACGCCAGCCCCAGCATTTT
NA | TRBJ2-2 | TRBV4-2 | TRBD1 | CASSEQTGRELFF | TGTGCCAGCAGCGAGCAGACAGGGCGGGAGCTGTTTTTT
NA | TRBJ2-1 | TRBV11-2 | NA | CASSPSGATNEQFF | TGTGCCAGCAGCCCCTCGGGGGCGACCAATGAGCAGTTCTTC
NA | TRBJ2-7 | TRBV9 | TRBD2 | CASSGGLAAAYEQYF | TGTGCCAGCAGCGGGGGACTAGCGGCTGCCTACGAGCAGTACTTC
NA | TRBJ1-2 | TRBV28 | NA | CASSPGQFVYGYTF | TGTGCCAGCAGTCCCGGACAGTTTGTCTATGGCTACACCTTC
NA | TRBJ1-6 | TRBV19 | NA | CASSSTGRGNPSLHF | TGTGCCAGTAGCTCTACCGGCAGGGGAAATCCATCCCTCCACTTT
NA | TRBJ2-3 | TRBV28 | TRBD1 | CASSLVGQGKYF | TGTGCCAGCAGTTTAGTGGGACAGGGGAAGTATTTT
once | TRBJ1-2 | TRBV25-1 | NA | CASKNDGYTF | TGTGCCAGCAAAAACGATGGCTACACCTTC
few | TRBJ1-5 | TRBV15 | TRBD1 | CATNRGVGQPQHF | TGTGCCACCAACAGGGGGGTCGGGCAGCCCCAGCATTTT
NA | TRBJ2-1 | TRBV2 | TRBD2 | CASSRLAPEQFF | TGTGCCAGCAGTCGACTAGCCCCCGAGCAGTTCTTC
NA | TRBJ1-2 | TRBV19 | TRBD1 | CASSMTGEAGGYTF | TGTGCCAGTAGTATGACAGGGGAGGCTGGCGGCTACACCTTC
NA | TRBJ1-5 | TRBV28 | NA | CASRAYGGGNQPQHF | TGTGCCAGCAGGGCCTACGGGGGAGGCAATCAGCCCCAGCATTTT
once | TRBJ2-5 | TRBV7-3 | TRBD1 | CASSFTGGETQYF | TGTGCCAGCAGCTTTACAGGGGGCGAGACCCAGTACTTC
once | TRBJ1-1 | TRBV19 | TRBD1 | CASSHRGMVGNTEAFF | TGTGCCAGTAGCCACAGGGGAATGGTGGGGAACACTGAAGCTTTCTTT
NA | TRBJ1-1 | TRBV6-5 | NA | CASSYGGWNTEAFF | TGTGCCAGCAGTTACGGGGGGTGGAACACTGAAGCTTTCTTT
NA | TRBJ2-2 | TRBV4-3 | NA | CASSQSYRMNTGELFF | TGCGCCAGCAGCCAGTCCTACAGGATGAACACCGGGGAGCTGTTTTTT
NA | TRBJ1-1 | TRBV11-1 | NA | CASSFFVNTEAFF | TGTGCCAGCAGCTTTTTCGTGAACACTGAAGCTTTCTTT
NA | TRBJ2-1 | TRBV11-1 | TRBD2 | CASSLGLAGGQDEQFF | TGTGCCAGCAGCTTAGGCCTAGCGGGGGGGCAGGATGAGCAGTTCTTC
NA | TRBJ2-3 | TRBV11-2 | TRBD2 | CASSGRTSGTTSTDTQYF | TGTGCCAGCAGCGGAAGGACTAGCGGAACTACTAGCACAGATACGCAGTATTTT
NA | TRBJ2-7 | TRBV7-8 | TRBD1 | CASSRRTGNRYEQYF | TGTGCCAGCAGCCGCCGGACAGGTAATCGCTACGAGCAGTACTTC
NA | TRBJ2-1 | TRBV7-2 | NA | CASSLVTSSYNEQFF | TGTGCCAGCAGCTTAGTAACTAGTTCCTACAATGAGCAGTTCTTC